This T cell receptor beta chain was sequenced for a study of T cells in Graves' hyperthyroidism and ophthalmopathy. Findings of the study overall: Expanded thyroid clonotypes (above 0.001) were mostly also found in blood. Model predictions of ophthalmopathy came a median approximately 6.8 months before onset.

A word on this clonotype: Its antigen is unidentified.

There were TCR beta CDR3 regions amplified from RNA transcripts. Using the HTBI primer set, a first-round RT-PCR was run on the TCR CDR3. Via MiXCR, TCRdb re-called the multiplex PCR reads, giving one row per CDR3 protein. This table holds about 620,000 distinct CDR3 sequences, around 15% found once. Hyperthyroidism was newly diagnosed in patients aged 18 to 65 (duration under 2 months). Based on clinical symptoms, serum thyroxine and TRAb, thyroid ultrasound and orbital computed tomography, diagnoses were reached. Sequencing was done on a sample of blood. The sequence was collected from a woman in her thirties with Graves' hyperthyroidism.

The chain's CDR3 is CASSLRDRYQPQHF. The CDR3 nucleotides read TGTGCCAGTAGTCTCCGGGACAGGTATCAGCCCCAGCATTTT. This chain uses TRBV19 with TRBJ1-5, with 8 nucleotides matching TRBD1. In germline, CDR1 is LNHDA, CDR2 SQIVND (reference sequence). The junction had 5 bases not matched to a gene; V was cut back by 5 bases and J by 5 bases. The length of the CDR3 is 14 residues.